What follows are 26 T cell receptor beta chains derived from one specimen sequenced in a study of early T cells in non-severe SARS-CoV-2 infection. TCRdb passed the 5' RACE reads through MiXCR, listing each CDR3 protein once. The top ten clones hold 5% to 5.5% of a sample with some 67,000 distinct CDR3 sequences, 13% of them seen once. The sequencing input was whole blood. The receptors come from an adult who was a healthcare worker with PCR-confirmed SARS-CoV-2 infection or an uninfected control (not recorded which).

This clonotype was recorded a few times. The chain joins TRBV25-1 to TRBJ1-2; 7 nucleotides line up with TRBD1. Trimming removed 4 bases from V and 8 bases from J; junction bases left unmatched: 7. Germline CDR1 reads MGHDK; CDR2 reads SYGVNS. This CDR3 is 13 amino acids long. This CDR3 is CASSATGIGGYTF. CDR3 coding DNA: TGTGCCAGCAGTGCGACAGGGATCGGAGGCTACACCTTC.

This clonotype showed up many times. V usage is TRBV4-2 and J usage is TRBJ2-2; D may match TRBD1 or TRBD2 (5 bases each). CDR1 is LGHNA and CDR2 is YNFKEQ in the germline V gene. The V end lost 1 base, the J end lost 4 bases, and 13 bases lay between the germline ends. The CDR3 spans 16 residues. As DNA, the CDR3 is TGTGCCAGCAGCCAAGGCTTTGAGGGGTCCACCGGGGAGCTGTTTTTT. This codes for CASSQGFEGSTGELFF.

The chain has TRBV9 and TRBJ2-7; 8 positions match TRBD2. Germline V gene data show CDR1 as SGDLS and CDR2 as YYNGEE. V gave up 0 bases and J gave up 2 bases; unmatched junction bases: 1. The CDR3 length is 14 residues. The CDR3 sequence is CASSVGGGTYEQYF. The CDR3 nucleotides are TGTGCCAGCAGCGTAGGCGGGGGGACCTACGAGCAGTACTTC.

The gene calls are TRBV6-1 and TRBJ1-2; no reliable D call. This CDR3 contains 12 residues. V was pared by 8 bases and J by 3 bases, with 10 bases between. Germline V gene lookup returns CDR1 MNHNS and CDR2 SASEGT. The CDR3, as DNA: TGTGCCAGCCTTTCAGTCTACTATGGCTACACCTTC. Residues: CASLSVYYGYTF.

In this sample, this clonotype turned up a few times. J is TRBJ1-3 and V is TRBV29-1; tentative D call: TRBD1 (5 bases). The CDR3 is 13 amino acids. Germline CDR1 is SQVTM and CDR2 is ANQGSEA. The V gene lost 3 bases and the J gene lost 2 bases, with 8 bases spanning the gap. CDR3 loop: CSVDSGPGNTIYF. The CDR3 DNA reads TGCAGCGTTGATTCAGGGCCTGGAAACACCATATATTTT.

This clonotype was detected ten times or more. This rearrangement joins TRBV20-1 to TRBJ2-3; no clear D. V was shortened by 5 bases and J by 4 bases, with 10 bases between the two germline ends. CDR3 length: 12 residues. Germline V gene sequence: CDR1 DFQATT, CDR2 SNEGSKA (reference sequence). CDR3 protein: CSAHPRADTQYF. In DNA form, the CDR3 reads TGCAGTGCTCACCCACGGGCAGATACGCAGTATTTT.

This clonotype was counted many times. This rearrangement joins TRBV2 to TRBJ2-1; the D gene could be TRBD1 or TRBD2 (5 bases each). The CDR3 spans 12 residues. Germline CDR1 is SNHLY and CDR2 is FYNNEI. V shed 4 bases and J shed 9 bases, with 10 bases lying between them. CDR3 loop: CASSGPGGEQFF. The CDR3 DNA reads as TGTGCCAGCAGTGGGCCTGGGGGTGAGCAGTTCTTC.

In its sample, this clonotype was seen many times. This sequence joins TRBV28 and TRBJ2-4; TRBD2 matches at 9 bases. The length of the CDR3 is 15 residues. Germline loops: CDR1 MDHEN, CDR2 SYDVKM. V lost 5 bases, J lost 7 bases, and 9 bases stayed unmatched. The CDR3 DNA sequence: TGTGCCAGCAGTCCCCCTCAGGCGGGGGGGAACATTCAGTACTTC. Translation: CASSPPQAGGNIQYF.

The chain joins TRBV7-2 to TRBJ2-1; D gene ambiguous. The CDR3 runs to 15 residues. V shed 6 bases and J shed 8 bases, with 20 bases lying between them. CDR1 and CDR2 (germline): SGHTA, FQGNSA. CDR3 region: CASRIGPTVLDEQFF. In DNA form, the CDR3 reads TGTGCCAGCAGGATAGGACCCACCGTTCTCGATGAGCAGTTCTTC.

This clonotype was seen a handful of times. The rearrangement joins TRBV29-1 to TRBJ1-1; TRBD1 agrees at 7 bases. The junction had 8 bases not matched to a gene; V was cut back by 6 bases and J by 4 bases. The CDR3 is 13 residues long. Germline CDR1 is SQVTM and CDR2 is ANQGSEA. This chain's CDR3 is CSVTQGPGTEAFF. CDR3 DNA: TGCAGCGTGACACAGGGGCCGGGCACTGAAGCTTTCTTT.

The genes are TRBV5-1 and TRBJ2-1; no definite D call. Germline assignment: CDR1 SGHRS and CDR2 YFSETQ. Trimming pared 4 bases from V and 6 bases from J, leaving 20 bases between. CDR3 length: 16 residues. CDR3 sequence: CASSLPLADSANEQFF. Here the CDR3 DNA reads TGCGCCAGCAGCCTGCCATTGGCCGACTCTGCCAATGAGCAGTTCTTC.

This clonotype was picked up many times. J is TRBJ2-7 and V is TRBV29-1; TRBD1 aligns across 10 bases. Germline CDR1 is SQVTM and CDR2 is ANQGSEA. V shed 4 bases, J shed 3 bases, and the junction held 0 bases outside the gene matches. The CDR3 totals 12 residues. The CDR3 reads CSVGTGGYEQYF. CDR3 nucleotide sequence: TGCAGCGTTGGGACAGGGGGCTACGAGCAGTACTTC.

The rearrangement links TRBV24-1 to TRBJ2-2, with a weak D call TRBD1 (6 bases). This CDR3 is built from 13 residues. V gave up 12 bases and J gave up 3 bases, with 13 bases separating them. Germline CDR1 reads KGHDR; CDR2 reads SFDVKD. The CDR3 DNA reads TGTGCCGTCGGGACACAATACACCGGGGAGCTGTTTTTT. Its translation is CAVGTQYTGELFF.

The rearrangement joins TRBV5-1 to TRBJ2-5, with 9 bases that match TRBD2. V shed 0 bases and J 3 bases; nucleotides not matched to a gene: 3. This CDR3 has 15 amino acids. Looked up from germline, CDR1 is SGHRS and CDR2 is YFSETQ. This CDR3 reads CASSLAAGGEETQYF. CDR3 bases: TGCGCCAGCAGCTTGGCGGCGGGAGGGGAAGAGACCCAGTACTTC. The full variable domain, in which reference TRBV5-1 and TRBJ2-5 provide the parts outside the CDR3, is KAGVTQTPRYLIKTRGQQVTLSCSPISGHRSVSWYQQTPGQGLQFLFEYFSETQRNKGNFPGRFSGRQFSNSRSEMNVSTLELGDSALYLCASSLAAGGEETQYFGPGTRLLVL.

The chain has TRBV4-1 and TRBJ1-1; tentative D call: TRBD1 (5 bases). Germline assignment: CDR1 MGHRA and CDR2 YSYEKL. Trimming took 0 bases from V and 11 from J, leaving 16 bases between them. The CDR3 has 14 amino acids. The CDR3 coding sequence is TGCGCCAGCAGCCAAGATCCCCAGGACCGGGGCGCTTTCTTT. It codes for CASSQDPQDRGAFF.

CDR3 nucleotides: TGCGCCAGCAGCTGGGACAGAACCTACGAGCAGTACTTC. It translates to CASSWDRTYEQYF. V and J are TRBV5-1 and TRBJ2-7; 7 positions agree with TRBD1. The CDR3 consists of 13 residues. The V gene's germline CDR1 is SGHRS and CDR2 YFSETQ. Losses at the gene ends were 3 bases for V and 2 bases for J; bases not matched to a gene: 2.

This clonotype came up a few times. This chain links TRBV2 with TRBJ2-5; D gene uncertain. The germline V gene encodes CDR1 SNHLY and CDR2 FYNNEI. CDR3 size: 10 residues. The germline V and J ends were trimmed by 6 bases and 4 bases, with 3 bases remaining between them. In DNA form, the CDR3 reads TGTGCCAGCAGGACAGAGACCCAGTACTTC. This gives the protein CASRTETQYF.

This clonotype has at least ten counts. The chain uses TRBV19 and TRBJ1-4, with D perhaps TRBD1 (5 bases). The V end lost 3 bases, the J end lost 10 bases, and 12 bases lay between the germline ends. The CDR3 spans 13 residues. Germline values: CDR1 LNHDA, CDR2 SQIVND (reference sequence). DNA of the CDR3: TGTGCCAGTAGTATCGACGGGGCCTCAAAACTGTTTTTT. This sequence encodes CASSIDGASKLFF. Filled out from reference TRBV19 and TRBJ1-4, the complete variable domain reads DGGITQSPKYLFRKEGQNVTLSCEQNLNHDAMYWYRQDPGQGLRLIYYSQIVNDFQKGDIAEGYSVSREKKESFPLTVTSAQKNPTAFYLCASSIDGASKLFFGSGTQLSVL.

This clonotype was counted a few times. CDR3 amino acids: CSALNLGRLSNEQFF. The CDR3 region has the DNA TGCAGTGCTCTCAATCTTGGGCGTCTATCCAATGAGCAGTTCTTC. This sequence joins TRBV20-1 and TRBJ2-1; no reliable D call. Germline CDR1 and CDR2: DFQATT and SNEGSKA (reference sequence). This CDR3 comprises 15 residues. V lost 5 bases to trimming and J lost 6 bases, with 20 bases between them.

This clonotype was seen only a few times. The chain joins TRBV11-2 to TRBJ2-7; D not resolved. The ends were cut back, 5 bases at V and 7 bases at J, with 9 bases in the middle. The CDR3 is made up of 11 amino acids. The germline CDR1 and CDR2 sequences are SGHAT and FQNNGV. Written as DNA, the CDR3 is TGTGCCAGCAGCATAAGCCGGGAGCAGTACTTC. Protein sequence: CASSISREQYF. Looking up the rest from reference TRBV11-2 and TRBJ2-7 gives the full variable domain: EAGVAQSPRYKIIEKRQSVAFWCNPISGHATLYWYQQILGQGPKLLIQFQNNGVVDDSQLPKDRFSAERLKGVDSTLKIQPAKLEDSAVYLCASSISREQYFGPGTRLTVT.

This chain uses TRBV20-1 with TRBJ2-7; 13 nucleotides line up with TRBD2. V dropped 3 bases and J dropped 3; count of bases not matched to a gene: 2. Germline V gene lookup returns CDR1 DFQATT and CDR2 SNEGSKA (reference sequence). The CDR3 loop spans 14 amino acids. Here the CDR3 DNA reads TGCAGTGCTAGGGGACTAGCGGGGTTCTACGAGCAGTACTTC. This gives the protein CSARGLAGFYEQYF.

Many counts were recorded for this clonotype. The chain uses TRBV18 and TRBJ2-7; perhaps TRBD2 as D (6 bases). This CDR3 comprises 14 residues. Germline CDR1 and CDR2: KGHSH and LQKENI. Trimming removed 3 bases from V and 6 bases from J, with 15 bases in between. CDR3 nucleotides: TGTGCCAGCTCACCTGCGGGACTCCCGGTCGAGCAGTACTTC. Amino acid sequence: CASSPAGLPVEQYF.

CDR3 in amino acids: CASRTSGGTYEQYF. Written as DNA, the CDR3 is TGTGCCAGCAGAACTAGCGGGGGGACCTACGAGCAGTACTTC. The chain combines TRBV12-3 or TRBV12-4 with TRBJ2-7; TRBD2 aligns across 12 bases. The CDR3 covers 14 residues. Trimming cost V 6 bases and J 2 bases; bases outside gene matches: 2.

This clonotype has more than one count but fewer than ten. In DNA, the CDR3 is TGTGCCAGCAGTTCCGCCGGGACCCTCTCCTACGAGCAGTACTTC. Translating gives CASSSAGTLSYEQYF. The chain carries TRBV11-2 and TRBJ2-7; D possibly uses TRBD1 or TRBD2 (5 bases each). Trimming removed 6 bases at V and 0 bases at J, with 15 bases between. The CDR3 consists of 15 residues. Germline V gene data show CDR1 as SGHAT and CDR2 as FQNNGV.

This clonotype was seen repeatedly, ten times or more. The chain recombines TRBV7-9 with TRBJ1-5; the D is unclear. V lost 1 base and J 3 bases, leaving 7 bases between the germline ends. Germline values: CDR1 SEHNR, CDR2 FQNEAQ (reference sequence). The CDR3 is 14 amino acids. The CDR3 bases are TGTGCCAGCAGCTTAGGCACCTACAATCAGCCCCAGCATTTT. It encodes CASSLGTYNQPQHF.

CDR3 sequence: CSARVAGGSYYEQYF. The CDR3 region has the DNA TGCAGTGCTAGAGTAGCGGGGGGGTCATATTACGAGCAGTACTTC. The chain combines TRBV20-1 with TRBJ2-7; TRBD2 matches at 11 bases. CDR3 length: 15 residues. J gave up 4 bases and V 1 base, and 6 bases lay outside the gene matches. Germline lookup yields CDR1 DFQATT and CDR2 SNEGSKA (reference sequence).